Sequencing of this T cell receptor beta chain was carried out in a study of cytomegalovirus exposure and HLA in healthy donors. Study results and limitations: High specificity and sensitivity for cytomegalovirus status were reported for the classifier. Cytomegalovirus association was assigned to approximately 160 TCR beta chains.

Primers for the PCR totalled 60 Vbeta and 13 Jbeta. Only in-frame clones appear in the TCRdb table, and some are missing; sequencing was by immunoSEQ multiplex PCR. The sample lists more than 150,000 clones, about 90% occurring once. About this clone itself: Its antigen is currently unknown.

Germline CDR1 reads LNHDA; CDR2 reads SQIVND (reference sequence). Trimming pared 7 bases from V and 3 bases from J, leaving 15 bases between. The CDR3 totals 14 residues. The sequence came from a girl under three years old in good health and CMV-seronegative. The chain employs TRBV19 and TRBJ1-2; D possibly corresponds to TRBD1 (5 bases). The sample was PBMCs. CDR3 in DNA: TGTGCCAGTAATCAACCCCGGGGGGACTATGGCTACACCTTC. Protein product: CASNQPRGDYGYTF.